This TCR beta chain was identified in a study of cytomegalovirus exposure and HLA in healthy donors. Study at large: Approximately 180 million T cells yielded 120 million or so unique TCR beta sequences, as an earlier analysis found.

Study-wide results and limits: A later look showed TCR association rates differing by HLA locus, highest for DRB1 and lowest for HLA-C. The study put 150 or so TCR beta chains on its list as cytomegalovirus-associated.

This clone was recorded a few times. What it recognizes is unknown. 13 Jbeta primers and 60 Vbeta primers were used for the PCR. Generated by immunoSEQ multiplex PCR, the TCRdb table keeps only in-frame clones and is missing some. The sample consists of about 130,000 clones, about 78% of them appearing once. The clonotype comes from a man aged 25-40 years in good health and CMV-seronegative. The sequenced material came from PBMCs.

The chain's CDR3 is CASSPGKGGGFNEQFF. For the CDR3, the DNA is TGTGCCAGCAGCCCTGGCAAAGGGGGGGGGTTCAATGAGCAGTTCTTC. The chain links TRBV7-9 to TRBJ2-1; TRBD2 is a possible D gene (7 bases). The CDR3 spans 16 residues. The V gene's germline CDR1 is SEHNR and CDR2 FQNEAQ (reference sequence). V was cut by 5 bases and J by 6 bases, with 20 bases left in between.